This is a list of T cell receptor beta chains from one sample in a study of molecular identifiers for immune sequencing clone quantification. TCRdb independently ran MiXCR on the PCR reads; one entry per CDR3 protein. The sample lists a few hundred thousand distinct CDR3 sequences; under 30% were seen once. Sequencing was done on a sample of naive CD8+ T cells from blood, with Jurkat cell RNA spiked in. The receptors originated from a human donor in good health. Some libraries in this study had Jurkat cell RNA spiked in. The conserved cysteine and the conserved F or W are not part of the CDR3 here. The D gene is left open where the match is weak.

j_call v_call d_call cdr3_aa
TRBJ1-1 TRBV3-1 - ASSHVREPEAF
TRBJ2-7 TRBV5-4 - ASSSRDSSYEQY
TRBJ1-4 TRBV28 TRBD1 ASSLSGGSRANEKLF
TRBJ2-3 TRBV7-9 - ASSSPIGDTQY
TRBJ2-2 TRBV6-2/TRBV6-3 - ASSYSYPGELF
TRBJ2-5 TRBV12-3/TRBV12-4 - ATADTVQETQY
TRBJ2-3 TRBV19 TRBD2 ASSWLAGLADTQY
TRBJ2-1 TRBV7-2 TRBD2 ASSSKLAWHEQF
TRBJ2-4 TRBV28 - ASTPLPDMELAKNIQY
TRBJ2-1 TRBV12-3/TRBV12-4 - ASSPSVSYNEQF
TRBJ1-3 TRBV14 - ASSPTQGPSGNTIY
TRBJ2-7 TRBV7-9 - ASSFSYEQY
TRBJ1-6 TRBV7-9 - ASSLSPITGSSPLH
TRBJ2-1 TRBV15 - ATSQMTYNEQF
TRBJ1-1 TRBV19 - ASTWGCNTEAF
TRBJ2-1 TRBV28 - ASSPPEPTYNEQF
TRBJ2-7 TRBV20-1 - SARTKEGPTYEQY
TRBJ2-7 TRBV7-9 TRBD1 ASSTTGGAIPYEQY
TRBJ2-5 TRBV5-1 TRBD2 ASSLGLAGTIQETQY
TRBJ2-7 TRBV15 TRBD1 ATKESGGLYEQY
TRBJ2-7 TRBV3-1 - ASSQDWVRLYAQY
TRBJ1-2 TRBV5-1 - ASSFDTAYGYT
TRBJ2-7 TRBV6-5 TRBD1 ASSRGQVGEQY
TRBJ2-5 TRBV7-2 - ASSSRQVGTKETQY
TRBJ2-2 TRBV12-3/TRBV12-4 - ASTLGQEYTGELF
TRBJ2-2 TRBV2 TRBD2 ASSPTGGLASGELF
TRBJ2-7 TRBV7-9 - ASSSTTAYEQY
TRBJ1-1 TRBV25-1 TRBD1 ASRQGSGTEAF
TRBJ1-1 TRBV6-5 - ASSIIPGDTEAF
TRBJ2-7 TRBV19 - ASSITGQAYEQY
TRBJ2-5 TRBV2 TRBD2 ASREIAGVKETQY
TRBJ1-6 TRBV4-1 - ASSQDHRSSYNSPLH
TRBJ2-4 TRBV6-7 - ASSSYSQLYAQY
TRBJ1-1 TRBV5-3 - ASSLSQANTEAS
TRBJ2-3 TRBV27 TRBD2 ASSLLGGSFPDTQY
TRBJ1-4 TRBV7-9 - ASSYRQADEKLF
TRBJ2-5 TRBV12-3/TRBV12-4 TRBD1 ASSGGQGTGETQY
TRBJ1-1 TRBV7-9 - ASSLVSREAF
TRBJ1-2 TRBV27 - ASGTIGPVPNYGYT
TRBJ2-1 TRBV29-1 TRBD2 SVETSGRYNEQF
TRBJ1-3 TRBV19 TRBD1 ASSIDGGQISGNTIY
TRBJ1-1 TRBV20-1 - RGGFTEAF
TRBJ2-3 TRBV7-6 - ASSSFETDTQY
TRBJ2-7 TRBV4-3 - ASSQEMGGLTSTKQY
TRBJ2-7 TRBV5-6 - ASSLRADVSSYEQY
TRBJ2-7 TRBV7-9 TRBD2 ASSPTGGGRYEQY
TRBJ1-2 TRBV4-3 - ASSQRYRGGYT
TRBJ2-3 TRBV6-2/TRBV6-3 - ASSYLWGATQTDTQY
TRBJ1-5 TRBV23-1 - ASSPPKRNQPQH
TRBJ1-2 TRBV19 - AIDEGDGYT
TRBJ1-1 TRBV13 - ASSSGQGRDTEAF
TRBJ2-5 TRBV28 - ASSTTVQETQY
TRBJ2-5 TRBV2 - ASSGPDALGETQY
TRBJ2-3 TRBV13 - ASSLAGSVADTQY
TRBJ1-2 TRBV4-2 - ASSQEETGPVWGYT